Each of the 18 T cell receptor beta chains below was sequenced from the same sample in a study of CD8+CD57+ T cells in acquired aplastic anemia. Template material for TCR beta VDJ and CDR3 profiling consisted of genomic DNA. Each CDR3 protein is one row after TCRdb ran MiXCR on the reads. This sample carries around 120,000 distinct CDR3 sequences, 40% of them seen once, and the ten largest clones take more than 2.5%. Flow cytometry had shown expanded CD8+CD57+ cells in the patients chosen for sequencing. Input material: sorted CD4+, CD8+, or CD8+CD57+ T cells (not recorded which) from PBMCs. All receptors derive from a human donor with aplastic anemia.

In this sample, this clonotype turned up many times. This chain's CDR3 is CASSSRTGLISYEQYF. CDR3 DNA: TGTGCCAGTAGTTCCCGGACAGGCCTGATTTCCTACGAGCAGTACTTC. The chain joins TRBV19 to TRBJ2-7, with 7 bases fitting TRBD1. Germline V gene data show CDR1 as LNHDA and CDR2 as SQIVND (reference sequence). Germline trimming cut 5 bases from V and 1 base from J; bases unmatched to any gene: 11. The CDR3 has 16 amino acids.

The chain is built from TRBV7-8 and TRBJ2-7, with D perhaps TRBD1 (5 bases). The CDR3 runs 14 residues. Germline values: CDR1 SGHVS, CDR2 FQNEAQ. Trimming took 1 base from V and 5 from J, leaving 12 bases between them. The CDR3 sequence is CASSLGQGSDEQYV. DNA of the CDR3: TGTGCCAGCAGCTTAGGGCAGGGTTCTGACGAGCAGTACGTC.

The chain has TRBV6-1 and TRBJ2-2; D is tentatively TRBD1 or TRBD2 (5 bases each). V was clipped by 3 bases and J by 6 bases, with 11 bases between them. The CDR3 spans 14 residues. Germline V gene sequence: CDR1 MNHNS, CDR2 SASEGT. The CDR3 loop reads CASSEGVRAGELFF. The CDR3 region has the DNA TGTGCCAGCAGTGAGGGGGTTAGGGCCGGGGAGCTGTTTTTT.

Details on this clonotype: A read error may account for a junction end that differs from germline. The chain joins TRBV5-6 to TRBJ1-6, with 7 positions matching TRBD1. The CDR3 spans 18 residues. Germline V gene sequence: CDR1 SGHDT, CDR2 YYEEEE. CDR3 DNA: TGTGCCTGCAGCCTAATCGGGGACAGAGGGAAAGATAATTCACCCCTCCACTTT. Translation: CACSLIGDRGKDNSPLHF.

This clonotype was seen ten or more times. The chain recombines TRBV20-1 with TRBJ2-6; 12 bases are a match to TRBD1. The CDR3 is 16 residues long. V trimming: 6 bases; J trimming: 1 base; junction bases outside the gene matches: 4. Per germline, CDR1 DFQATT and CDR2 SNEGSKA (reference sequence). The CDR3 DNA sequence: TGCAGTGCGGGACAGGGGGCCGGGTCTGGGGCCAACGTCCTGACTTTC. Translated, it gives CSAGQGAGSGANVLTF.

This clonotype appeared many times. The chain recombines TRBV5-1 with TRBJ1-2, with a tentative D call TRBD1 (6 bases). V shed 2 bases and J shed 9 bases, with 14 bases lying between them. The CDR3 is made up of 13 amino acids. The germline CDR1 and CDR2 sequences are SGHRS and YFSETQ. This chain's CDR3 is CASSLGGSYSYTF. In nucleotides, the CDR3 is TGCGCCAGCAGCTTAGGGGGGTCGTATAGCTACACCTTC.

This sequence joins TRBV20-1 and TRBJ2-3, with D tentatively TRBD2 (5 bases). V was trimmed by 5 bases and J by 3 bases, leaving 18 bases between them. Germline CDR1 and CDR2: DFQATT and SNEGSKA (reference sequence). The CDR3 is 15 amino acids. As DNA, the CDR3 is TGCAGTGCTCCCCCCGGGGTAGGTCGTACAGATACGCAGTATTTT. Its protein product is CSAPPGVGRTDTQYF.

This clonotype showed up just a few times. Because the CDR3 is missing its conserved closing phenylalanine or tryptophan, this is likely a read error. The J gene is TRBJ1-1, the V gene TRBV10-3; D possibly corresponds to TRBD1 (6 bases). CDR1 is ENHRY, CDR2 SYGVKD, per germline. The CDR3 spans 17 residues. Trimming left V 2 bases short and J 4 bases short, with 20 bases between. CDR3 loop: CAISEGTPGVWGTEAFL. As DNA, the CDR3 is TGTGCCATCAGTGAGGGAACGCCAGGGGTCTGGGGCACTGAAGCTTTCCTT.

Remarks on this clonotype: A much larger clone differs from this one at a single base, so this may be a read error. V is TRBV11-2 and J is TRBJ1-1; D is perhaps TRBD1 (5 bases). V shed 2 bases and J shed 5 bases, with 18 bases lying between them. CDR1 and CDR2 from the germline V gene are SGHAT and FQNNGV. The CDR3 spans 16 residues. The CDR3 reads CASSLQRGASGTEAFF. The CDR3 nucleotides read TGTGCCAGCAGCTTACAACGAGGGGCCTCGGGTACTGAAGCTTTCTTT.

CDR3 sequence reads: CASSSEYEQYF. The CDR3 DNA is TGTGCCAGTAGTTCAGAATACGAGCAGTACTTC. The V and J genes are TRBV19 and TRBJ2-7, with unresolved D. V was shortened by 5 bases and J by 4 bases, with 6 bases between the two germline ends. This CDR3 spans 11 amino acids. Germline V gene sequence: CDR1 LNHDA, CDR2 SQIVND (reference sequence).

The rearrangement links TRBV6-2 or TRBV6-3 to TRBJ2-1; possible D gene TRBD2, 5 bases. V shed 2 bases and J shed 0 bases, with 14 bases lying between them. The CDR3 runs to 17 residues. The germline V gene encodes CDR1 MNHEY and CDR2 SVGEGT. The CDR3 is CASSYPSSIPSYNEQFF. CDR3 DNA: TGTGCCAGCAGTTACCCTTCTAGCATCCCCTCCTACAATGAGCAGTTCTTC.

The J gene is TRBJ1-1, the V gene TRBV20-1; 12 positions agree with TRBD1. CDR1 and CDR2 from the germline V gene are DFQATT and SNEGSKA (reference sequence). The CDR3 runs 16 residues. Unmatched junction bases numbered 15, after V lost 6 bases and J lost 7 bases. CDR3 protein: CSASTPWGQGAGEAFF. The DNA for the CDR3 is TGCAGTGCGTCAACCCCATGGGGACAGGGGGCTGGTGAAGCTTTCTTT.

The rearrangement joins TRBV20-1 to TRBJ1-2, with 10 positions matching TRBD1. Germline assignment: CDR1 DFQATT and CDR2 SNEGSKA (reference sequence). The CDR3 is 15 residues long. J gave up 3 bases and V 0 bases, and 4 bases lay outside the gene matches. The CDR3 bases are TGCAGTGCTAGAGAGGTGACAGGGGGCCACTATGGCTACACCTTC. It encodes CSAREVTGGHYGYTF.

This clonotype has ten or more counts. The V gene is TRBV7-6, the J gene TRBJ2-5, with a weak D call TRBD1 (5 bases). The V end was cut by 8 bases, the J end by 4 bases, with 11 bases between. The CDR3 spans 12 residues. Germline V CDR1 and CDR2: SGHVS, FNYEAQ. For the CDR3, the DNA is TGTGCCAGCCGGCGGCAGGGAGAGACCCAGTACTTC. Translating it yields CASRRQGETQYF.

The genes are TRBV20-1 and TRBJ1-2; D gene unclear. CDR3 length: 14 amino acids. Trimming pared 6 bases from V and 4 bases from J, leaving 18 bases between. Germline CDR1 DFQATT, CDR2 SNEGSKA (reference sequence). CDR3: CSARTADDVYGYTF. CDR3 coding DNA: TGCAGTGCCCGGACGGCGGACGACGTCTATGGCTACACCTTC.

This rearrangement joins TRBV24-1 to TRBJ1-1, with 9 bases aligning to TRBD1. There are 16 residues in the CDR3. Germline lookup yields CDR1 KGHDR and CDR2 SFDVKD. V shed 2 bases, J shed 4 bases, and the junction held 7 bases outside the gene matches. CDR3 residues: CATSDCRDRESTEAFF. In nucleotides, the CDR3 is TGTGCCACCAGTGATTGCAGGGACAGGGAGTCCACTGAAGCTTTCTTT.

This chain connects TRBV19 to TRBJ2-7; TRBD1 matches 8 bases. CDR1 is LNHDA and CDR2 is SQIVND in the germline V gene (reference sequence). V shed 5 bases and J 6 bases; nucleotides not matched to a gene: 6. The CDR3 is 13 amino acids. The DNA for the CDR3 is TGTGCCAGTAGTCAACAGGGGGGCGTCGAGCAGTACTTC. Its protein is CASSQQGGVEQYF.

The J gene is TRBJ2-7, the V gene TRBV12-3 or TRBV12-4; TRBD1 aligns across 8 bases. The CDR3 has 15 residues. The junction had 9 bases not matched to a gene; V was cut back by 6 bases and J by 2 bases. The CDR3 sequence: CASRFGQGPTYEQYF. In DNA, the CDR3 is TGTGCCAGCAGATTCGGACAGGGCCCAACCTACGAGCAGTACTTC.